In its sample, the clone carrying this T cell receptor beta chain was seen a few times. Its antigen is as yet unknown. A CD45RO/CCR7/CD25/CD127/CD95/CD27 panel sorted naive, central memory, regulatory and stem cell-like memory CD4+ cells. The sequenced template was cDNA made from the entire isolated RNA. TCRdb's table, derived via immunoSEQ multiplex PCR, lists solely in-frame clones and lacks some. This sample has about 240,000 clones; approximately 13% occur once, and the top ten carry roughly 0.019%. The CDR3 has 14 amino acids. Germline V gives CDR1 MNHEY, CDR2 SVGAGI. V gave up 4 bases and J gave up 7 bases, with 14 bases separating them. This sample was taken from a study of beta chain features in type 1 diabetes. Study-level results: TCRB CDR3s from Type 1 diabetes patients were moderately but significantly shorter in all four CD4+ subsets. Among type 1 diabetes patients, VDJ junctions had fewer insertions and more deletions.

The sample consisted of naive CD4+ T cells from blood. V and J are TRBV6-5 and TRBJ2-1; no firm D call. The sequence was obtained from a man aged 30 to 45 with type 1 diabetes. The CDR3 loop reads CASSFSTLGNEQFF. For the CDR3, the DNA is TGTGCCAGCAGTTTCTCGACCCTCGGGAATGAGCAGTTCTTC.